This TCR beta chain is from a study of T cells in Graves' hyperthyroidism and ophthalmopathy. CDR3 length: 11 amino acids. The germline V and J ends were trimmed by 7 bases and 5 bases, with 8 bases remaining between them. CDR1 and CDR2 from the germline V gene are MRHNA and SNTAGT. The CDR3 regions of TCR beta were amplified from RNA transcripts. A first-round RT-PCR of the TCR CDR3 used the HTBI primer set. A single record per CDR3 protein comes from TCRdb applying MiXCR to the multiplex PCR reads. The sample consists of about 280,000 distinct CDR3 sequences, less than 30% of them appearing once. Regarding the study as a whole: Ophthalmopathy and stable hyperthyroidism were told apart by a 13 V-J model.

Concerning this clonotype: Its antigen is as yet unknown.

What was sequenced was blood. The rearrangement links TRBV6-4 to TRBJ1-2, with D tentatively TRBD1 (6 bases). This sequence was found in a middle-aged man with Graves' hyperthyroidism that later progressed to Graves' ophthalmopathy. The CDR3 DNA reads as TGTGCCAGCAAACAGGGTTATGGCTACACCTTC. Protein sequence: CASKQGYGYTF.